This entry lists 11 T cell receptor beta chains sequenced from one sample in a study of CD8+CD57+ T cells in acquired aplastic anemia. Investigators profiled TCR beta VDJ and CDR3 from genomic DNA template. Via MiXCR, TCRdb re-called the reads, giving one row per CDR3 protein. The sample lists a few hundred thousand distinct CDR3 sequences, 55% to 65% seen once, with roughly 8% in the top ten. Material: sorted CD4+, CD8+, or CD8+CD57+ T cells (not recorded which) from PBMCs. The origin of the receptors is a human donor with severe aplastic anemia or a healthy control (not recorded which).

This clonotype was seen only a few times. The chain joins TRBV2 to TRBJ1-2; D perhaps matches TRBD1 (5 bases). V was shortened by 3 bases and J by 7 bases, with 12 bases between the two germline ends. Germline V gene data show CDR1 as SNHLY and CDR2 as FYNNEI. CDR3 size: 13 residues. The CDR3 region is CASSEEGVAGYTF. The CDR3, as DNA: TGTGCCAGCAGTGAGGAAGGGGTAGCTGGCTACACCTTC.

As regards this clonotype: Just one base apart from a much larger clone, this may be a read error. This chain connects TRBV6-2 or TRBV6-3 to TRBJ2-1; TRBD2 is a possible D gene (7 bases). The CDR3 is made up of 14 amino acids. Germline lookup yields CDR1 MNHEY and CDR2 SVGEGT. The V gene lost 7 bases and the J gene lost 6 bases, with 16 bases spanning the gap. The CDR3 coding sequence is TGTGCCAGCAACAAGGGGGGGGAAGGCAATGAGCAGTTCTTC. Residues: CASNKGGEGNEQFF.

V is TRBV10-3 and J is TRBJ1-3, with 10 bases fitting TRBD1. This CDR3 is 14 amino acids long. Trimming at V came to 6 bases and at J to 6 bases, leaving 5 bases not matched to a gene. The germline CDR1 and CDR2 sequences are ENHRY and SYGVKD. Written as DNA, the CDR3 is TGTGCCATCAGATCGGGACAGGGGCAAAACACCATATATTTT. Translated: CAIRSGQGQNTIYF.

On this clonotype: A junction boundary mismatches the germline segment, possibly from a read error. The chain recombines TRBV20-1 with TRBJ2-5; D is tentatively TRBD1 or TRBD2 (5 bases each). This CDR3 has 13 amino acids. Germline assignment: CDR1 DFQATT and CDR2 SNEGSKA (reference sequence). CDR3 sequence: CSAGGLRGETRYF. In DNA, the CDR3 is TGCAGTGCCGGAGGCCTTAGGGGAGAGACCCGGTACTTC.

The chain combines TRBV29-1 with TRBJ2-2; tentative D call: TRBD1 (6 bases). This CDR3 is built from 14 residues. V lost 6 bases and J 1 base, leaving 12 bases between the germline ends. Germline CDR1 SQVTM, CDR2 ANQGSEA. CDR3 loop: CSVVDRMNTGELFF. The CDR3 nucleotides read TGCAGCGTAGTTGACAGGATGAACACCGGGGAGCTGTTTTTT.

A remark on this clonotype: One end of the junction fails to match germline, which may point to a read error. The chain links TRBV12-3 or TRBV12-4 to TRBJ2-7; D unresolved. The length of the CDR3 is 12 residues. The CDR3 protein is CASKGRSYVQHF. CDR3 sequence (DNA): TGTGCCAGCAAGGGCAGATCCTACGTGCAGCACTTC.

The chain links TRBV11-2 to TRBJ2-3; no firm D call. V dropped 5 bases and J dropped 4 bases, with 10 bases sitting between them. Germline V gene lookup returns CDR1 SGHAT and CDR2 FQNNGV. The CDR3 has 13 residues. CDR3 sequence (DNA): TGTGCCAGCAGCGACCCTATGGCAGATACGCAGTATTTT. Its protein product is CASSDPMADTQYF. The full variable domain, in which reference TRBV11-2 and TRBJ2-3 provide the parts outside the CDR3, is EAGVAQSPRYKIIEKRQSVAFWCNPISGHATLYWYQQILGQGPKLLIQFQNNGVVDDSQLPKDRFSAERLKGVDSTLKIQPAKLEDSAVYLCASSDPMADTQYFGPGTRLTVL.

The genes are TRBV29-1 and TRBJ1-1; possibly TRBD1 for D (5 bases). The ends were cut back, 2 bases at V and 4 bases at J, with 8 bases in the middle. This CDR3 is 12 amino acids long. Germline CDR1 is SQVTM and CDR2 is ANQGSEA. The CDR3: CSVERGITEAFF. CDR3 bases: TGCAGCGTTGAAAGGGGCATCACTGAAGCTTTCTTT.

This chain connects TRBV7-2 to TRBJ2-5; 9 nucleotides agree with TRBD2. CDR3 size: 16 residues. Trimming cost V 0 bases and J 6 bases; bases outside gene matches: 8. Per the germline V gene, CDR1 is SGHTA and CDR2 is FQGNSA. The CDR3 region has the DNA TGTGCCAGCAGCTTAGCGCGGGGGGGGGGAGGCCAGACCCAGTACTTC. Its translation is CASSLARGGGGQTQYF.

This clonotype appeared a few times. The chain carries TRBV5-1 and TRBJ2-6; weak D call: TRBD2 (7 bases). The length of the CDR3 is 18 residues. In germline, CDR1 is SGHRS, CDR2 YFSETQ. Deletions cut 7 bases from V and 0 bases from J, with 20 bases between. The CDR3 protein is CASDRYGGQLSGANVLTF. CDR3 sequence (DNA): TGCGCCAGCGATAGATACGGGGGGCAACTCTCTGGGGCCAACGTCCTGACTTTC.

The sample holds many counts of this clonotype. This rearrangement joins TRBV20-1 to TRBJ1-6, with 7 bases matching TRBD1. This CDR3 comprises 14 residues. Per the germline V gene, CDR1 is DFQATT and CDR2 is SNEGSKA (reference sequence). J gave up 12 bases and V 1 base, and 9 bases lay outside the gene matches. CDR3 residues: CSARVPGGIRPLHF. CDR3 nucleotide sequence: TGCAGTGCTAGAGTTCCAGGGGGTATTAGACCCCTCCACTTT.